This passage covers 2 T cell receptor beta chains from one sample sequenced in a study of T cell repertoires in cytomegalovirus infection. From the reads, TCRdb called clonotypes with MiXCR, one entry per CDR3 protein. The sample contains 600,000 to 800,000 distinct CDR3 sequences, less than 25% of which appear only once. The material sequenced was CD8+ T cells from PBMCs. These receptors came from a human donor in good health (CMV status not recorded). Some clones in this sample may be carry-over from other donors' samples.

This clonotype was seen at least ten times. CDR3 nucleotide sequence: TGTGCCAGCAGCCGCCGGGACAGGGGTATCTATGAGCAGTTCTTC. It codes for CASSRRDRGIYEQFF. V usage is TRBV7-9 and J usage is TRBJ2-1; TRBD1 agrees at 10 bases. The length of the CDR3 is 15 residues. Trimming removed 5 bases from V and 8 bases from J; junction bases left unmatched: 9. Germline V CDR1 and CDR2: SEHNR, FQNEAQ (reference sequence). Full variable domain (missing parts from reference TRBV7-9 and TRBJ2-1): DTGVSQNPRHKITKRGQNVTFRCDPISEHNRLYWYRQTLGQGPEFLTYFQNEAQLEKSRLLSDRFSAERPKGSFSTLEIQRTEQGDSAMYLCASSRRDRGIYEQFFGPGTRLTVL.

This clonotype occurred a few times. This chain connects TRBV18 to TRBJ2-1; no definite D call. The CDR3 contains 14 residues. CDR1 KGHSH and CDR2 LQKENI come from the germline V gene. The V and J ends lost 0 bases and 8 bases respectively, with 11 bases between them. In DNA, the CDR3 is TGTGCCAGCTCACCACCGATAGCCGCGGATGAGCAGTTCTTC. This codes for CASSPPIAADEQFF.